This T cell receptor (beta chain) was profiled in a study of Ad26.COV2.S vaccination and SARS-CoV-2 variants. At the level of the study: Intramuscular Ad26.COV2.S at 5x10^10 or 1x10^11 viral particles.

As concerns this clone: Antigen: not known.

This table comes from immunoSEQ multiplex PCR, and its TCRdb copy is limited to in-frame clones, with some not included. The sample has about 450,000 clones; roughly 87% are singletons. The CDR3 runs to 17 residues. CDR1 and CDR2 from the germline V gene are LNHDA and SQIVND (reference sequence). Trimming took 6 bases from V and 10 from J, leaving 30 bases between them. Treatment indicated: 15 to 20 received Ad26.COV2.S at low or high dose, single or two shots; about 5 received placebo; per-sample allocation not given. Specimen acquisition occurred on day 63 following the initial vaccine or placebo injection. At a Boston site, the person donating was an adult of 18-55 years. General study findings and limits: Analytic work on TCR breadth and depth might have understated the full extent of total T cell responses. Non-spike TCR breadth showed similarity between vaccine and placebo recipients.

The sequence derives from a person aged 18-65 years who received the Ad26.COV2.S COVID-19 vaccine or a placebo. The sequenced sample was peripheral blood, obtained in a trial of Ad26.COV2.S vaccine versus placebo. The genes are TRBV19 and TRBJ1-1; D unresolved. CDR3 sequence: CASSPELAIYPQVRAFF. DNA of the CDR3: TGTGCCAGTAGCCCAGAGTTGGCAATTTATCCCCAGGTCCGAGCTTTCTTT.